These 12 T cell receptor beta chains originate from one sample sequenced in a study of shared clonotypes between healthy human individuals. Naive CD8 populations comprised CD45RO-negative cells positively selected for CCR7, excluding terminally differentiated effector memory CD45RA+ cells. Profiled with immunoSEQ multiplex PCR; TCRdb holds only in-frame clones, not every one. The table records about 2,200,000 clones, 85% to 95% of them present only once. Sequenced: naive CD8+ T cells from PBMCs. These TCRs come from a young man in good health. Some clones in this sample may be carry-over from other donors' samples.

This chain links TRBV29-1 with TRBJ2-7; 15 bases agree with TRBD2. The CDR3 totals 14 residues. The germline V gene has CDR1 SQVTM and CDR2 ANQGSEA. The V and J ends lost 6 bases and 2 bases, in that order; junction bases with no gene match: 2. The CDR3 DNA sequence: TGCAGCGTGAGGACTAGCGGGAGGGCCTACGAGCAGTACTTC. Translated, it gives CSVRTSGRAYEQYF.

The chain combines TRBV6-5 with TRBJ2-4; D gene ambiguous. Trimming took off 5 bases at V and 2 bases at J, with 7 bases between the two ends. The germline gives CDR1 MNHEY, CDR2 SVGAGI. This CDR3 comprises 13 residues. In DNA form, the CDR3 reads TGTGCCAGCAGTCAGAGGTCCAAAAACATTCAGTACTTC. This gives the protein CASSQRSKNIQYF.

The chain joins TRBV4-3 to TRBJ2-1, with 7 bases fitting TRBD2. The germline V gene has CDR1 LGHNA and CDR2 YSLEER. Losses at the gene ends were 0 bases for V and 4 bases for J; bases not matched to a gene: 9. CDR3 length equals 17 residues. DNA for the CDR3: TGCGCCAGCAGCCAAGATAGCCCGGGGCGGGAGTACAATGAGCAGTTCTTC. Translated: CASSQDSPGREYNEQFF.

This chain links TRBV4-2 with TRBJ1-2; D is ambiguous. Germline loops: CDR1 LGHNA, CDR2 YNFKEQ. The CDR3 runs to 12 residues. V lost 0 bases to trimming and J lost 9 bases, with 8 bases between them. CDR3 sequence: CASSQDFPSYTF. The CDR3 bases are TGTGCCAGCAGCCAAGATTTTCCAAGCTACACCTTC.

The chain has TRBV29-1 and TRBJ2-5, with D possibly matching TRBD1 (6 bases). Deletions cut 3 bases from V and 5 bases from J, with 16 bases between. Germline V gives CDR1 SQVTM, CDR2 ANQGSEA. There are 14 residues in the CDR3. The CDR3 loop reads CSVDWGLRGETQYF. The CDR3 DNA is TGCAGCGTTGATTGGGGGCTTCGAGGGGAGACCCAGTACTTC.

The chain uses TRBV4-1 and TRBJ1-2; maybe TRBD1 (5 bases). The CDR3 contains 16 residues. Trimming left V 1 base short and J 0 bases short, with 12 bases between. Germline V gene lookup returns CDR1 MGHRA and CDR2 YSYEKL. CDR3 DNA sequence: TGCGCCAGCAGCCAAGCGGTAAGGGGAGCTAACTATGGCTACACCTTC. Translating it yields CASSQAVRGANYGYTF.

This sequence joins TRBV5-4 and TRBJ2-7; 7 positions agree with TRBD2. Per germline, CDR1 SGHNT and CDR2 YYREEE (reference sequence). The CDR3 contains 14 residues. The V and J ends lost 0 bases and 3 bases, in that order; junction bases with no gene match: 3. The chain's CDR3 is CASSLGGRNYEQYF. The CDR3 DNA is TGTGCCAGCAGCTTGGGCGGGAGAAACTACGAGCAGTACTTC.

This chain links TRBV15 with TRBJ2-3; D is possibly TRBD1 (5 bases). This CDR3 has 14 residues. Per the germline V gene, CDR1 is LNHNV and CDR2 is YYDKDF (reference sequence). The V end lost 0 bases, the J end lost 4 bases, and 8 bases lay between the germline ends. CDR3 sequence: CATSRDRAADTQYF. The CDR3 coding sequence is TGTGCCACCAGCAGAGACAGGGCGGCAGATACGCAGTATTTT.

The chain recombines TRBV28 with TRBJ1-4, with D perhaps TRBD1 (5 bases). The CDR3 covers 13 residues. Per germline, CDR1 MDHEN and CDR2 SYDVKM. The ends were cut back, 7 bases at V and 8 bases at J, with 14 bases in the middle. The CDR3 spells CASTPPGWEKLFF. The DNA for the CDR3 is TGTGCCAGCACTCCTCCAGGGTGGGAAAAACTGTTTTTT. Drawing the rest from reference TRBV28 and TRBJ1-4, the complete variable domain is DVKVTQSSRYLVKRTGEKVFLECVQDMDHENMFWYRQDPGLGLRLIYFSYDVKMKEKGDIPEGYSVSREKKERFSLILESASTNQTSMYLCASTPPGWEKLFFGSGTQLSVL.

The chain joins TRBV15 to TRBJ2-1; 10 nucleotides agree with TRBD2. CDR3 length equals 15 residues. Germline lookup yields CDR1 LNHNV and CDR2 YYDKDF (reference sequence). The trim removed 7 bases at V and 8 bases at J, leaving 11 bases unmatched. CDR3 region: CATTQSTSGIYEQFF. The CDR3 nucleotides read TGTGCCACCACCCAGTCCACTAGCGGGATATATGAGCAGTTCTTC.

The chain recombines TRBV5-1 with TRBJ2-7; 9 bases map to TRBD2. Germline assignment: CDR1 SGHRS and CDR2 YFSETQ. The length of the CDR3 is 15 residues. Trimming cost V 4 bases and J 5 bases; bases outside gene matches: 10. The chain's CDR3 is CASSTGTSLADEQYF. The CDR3 coding sequence is TGCGCCAGCAGCACAGGGACTAGCCTGGCGGACGAGCAGTACTTC.

This chain uses TRBV27 with TRBJ1-2; the D gene is possibly TRBD1 (5 bases). This CDR3 spans 18 amino acids. Trimming shortened V by 5 bases and J by 0 bases, and 22 bases separated the two germline ends. Germline V gene lookup returns CDR1 MNHEY and CDR2 SMNVEV (reference sequence). CDR3 region: CASSPPPGLLSSNYGYTF. The CDR3, as DNA: TGTGCCAGCAGTCCCCCACCGGGACTGCTATCCTCTAACTATGGCTACACCTTC.